This is a list of T cell receptor beta chains from one sample in a study of blood T cell repertoires in COVID-19. Assay used: immunoSEQ multiplex PCR; TCRdb lists only in-frame clones, some missing. The sample shows fewer than 25,000 clones, around 90% of them seen only once. Material: peripheral blood. The origin of the receptors is a man aged 65-85 years with acute or convalescent COVID-19. Each CDR3 is given with its conserved first and last residue. The D gene is left open where the match is weak. Clone size appears in some rows only: once, few, many, or a class for an expanded clone.

j_gene,d_gene,v_gene,abundance,len,CDR3aa,CDR3nt
TRBJ2-1,.,TRBV3-1/TRBV3-2,.,16,CASSLHGGSSYNEQFF,TGTGCCAGCAGCCTCCATGGCGGCAGCTCCTACAATGAGCAGTTCTTC
TRBJ1-2,.,TRBV7-9,.,13,CASSFGQGDGYTF,TGTGCCAGCAGCTTCGGCCAGGGTGATGGCTACACCTTC
TRBJ1-3,.,TRBV4-3,.,15,CASSQFLRGGNTIYF,TGCGCCAGCAGCCAATTCTTAAGGGGTGGAAACACCATATATTTT
TRBJ2-1,TRBD2,TRBV9,.,17,CASSPRATSGSYNEQFF,TGTGCCAGCAGCCCCCGAGCGACTAGCGGATCCTACAATGAGCAGTTCTTC
TRBJ2-3,TRBD1,TRBV3-1/TRBV3-2,.,15,CASSTTGGGMDTQYF,TGTGCCAGCAGCACGACAGGGGGCGGGATGGATACGCAGTATTTT
TRBJ2-7,TRBD2,TRBV24-1,once,15,CATSAASGGNYEQYF,TGTGCCACCAGTGCCGCTAGCGGGGGGAACTACGAGCAGTACTTC
TRBJ1-5,TRBD1,TRBV19,.,14,CASSMQGANQPQHF,TGTGCCAGTAGTATGCAGGGGGCCAATCAGCCCCAGCATTTT
TRBJ2-1,.,TRBV2,.,11,CASSDHNEQFF,TGTGCCAGCAGTGATCATAATGAGCAGTTCTTC
TRBJ2-2,TRBD2,TRBV6-5,.,15,CASTPSGPNTGELFF,TGTGCCAGCACCCCTAGCGGCCCGAACACCGGGGAGCTGTTTTTT
TRBJ1-5,.,TRBV7-2,.,14,CASSLWPGNQPQHF,TGTGCCAGCAGCTTATGGCCAGGGAATCAGCCCCAGCATTTT
TRBJ1-2,.,TRBV6-5,.,12,CASSYSGYGYTF,TGTGCCAGCAGTTACTCCGGCTATGGCTACACCTTC
TRBJ2-7,TRBD1,TRBV18,.,15,CASSPGTGGFYEQYF,TGTGCCAGCTCACCAGGGACAGGGGGCTTCTACGAGCAGTACTTC
TRBJ1-1,TRBD1,TRBV2,.,15,CASRPGTGQLNEAFF,TGTGCCAGCAGGCCCGGGACAGGCCAATTAAATGAAGCTTTCTTT
TRBJ1-4,.,TRBV24-1,.,15,CATSDPRETNEKLFF,TGTGCCACCAGTGATCCCCGGGAGACGAATGAAAAACTGTTTTTT
TRBJ1-1,.,TRBV28,.,15,CASSGPGPMNTEAFF,TGTGCCAGCAGTGGTCCAGGTCCTATGAACACTGAAGCTTTCTTT
TRBJ2-5,.,TRBV15,.,14,CATSNRGYQETQYF,TGTGCCACCAGCAATCGGGGGTACCAAGAGACCCAGTACTTC
TRBJ2-7,.,TRBV6-2/TRBV6-3,.,15,CASSYGLAASYEQYF,TGTGCCAGCAGTTACGGGTTAGCGGCATCCTACGAGCAGTACTTC
TRBJ1-5,.,TRBV23-1,.,18,CASSQSIPPGQHFQPQHF,TGCGCCAGCAGTCAATCGATACCCCCGGGACAACATTTTCAGCCCCAGCATTTT
TRBJ1-5,.,TRBV28,.,14,CASSTTQGVQPQHF,TGTGCCAGCAGTACAACACAGGGTGTCCAGCCCCAGCATTTT
TRBJ2-7,.,TRBV7-6,.,15,CASSSLGSSSYEQYF,TGTGCCAGCAGCTCACTCGGTAGCAGCTCCTACGAGCAGTACTTC
TRBJ2-1,TRBD1,TRBV10-3,.,15,CAISEAGGSYNEQFF,TGTGCCATCAGTGAGGCAGGGGGCTCCTACAATGAGCAGTTCTTC
TRBJ1-2,TRBD1,TRBV3-1/TRBV3-2,.,13,CASSPGQAYGYTF,TGTGCCAGCAGCCCCGGACAGGCCTATGGCTACACCTTC
TRBJ1-1,.,TRBV28,.,12,CASSLIDTEAFF,TGTGCCAGCAGTCTCATAGACACTGAAGCTTTCTTT
TRBJ2-3,TRBD2,TRBV14,.,17,CASSQAGLAGYTDTQYF,TGTGCCAGCAGCCAGGCCGGACTAGCGGGGTACACAGATACGCAGTATTTT
TRBJ1-2,TRBD1,TRBV24-1,.,14,CATSGEGQGYGYTF,TGTGCCACCAGTGGCGAGGGACAGGGCTATGGCTACACCTTC
TRBJ1-6,TRBD1,TRBV4-1,.,18,CASSQERDRSSYNSPLHF,TGCGCCAGCAGCCAGGAACGGGACAGAAGCTCCTATAATTCACCCCTCCACTTT
TRBJ1-4,TRBD1,TRBV2,.,15,CASTDRGVSNEKLFF,TGTGCCAGCACGGACAGGGGGGTATCTAATGAAAAACTGTTTTTT
TRBJ2-1,.,TRBV3-1/TRBV3-2,.,17,CASSRPSSEHNINEQFF,TGTGCCAGCAGCCGACCCTCTAGCGAACACAATATCAATGAGCAGTTCTTC
TRBJ2-5,.,TRBV7-9,.,13,CASSLEAVGTQYF,TGTGCCAGCAGCTTGGAAGCGGTGGGGACCCAGTACTTC
TRBJ1-5,.,TRBV28,.,13,CASTGSLNQPQHF,TGTGCCAGCACAGGCTCCCTCAATCAGCCCCAGCATTTT
TRBJ1-6,.,TRBV2,once,16,CASSESRGFTNSPLHF,TGTGCCAGCAGTGAAAGTCGGGGATTCACCAATTCACCCCTCCACTTT
TRBJ2-1,TRBD2,TRBV11-2,.,17,CASSLLSGGSRYNEQFF,TGTGCCAGCAGCTTACTTAGCGGGGGGTCTCGCTACAATGAGCAGTTCTTC
TRBJ2-5,TRBD2,TRBV6-1,once,16,CASSEGPAGGQETQYF,TGTGCCAGCAGTGAAGGACCCGCGGGGGGCCAAGAGACCCAGTACTTC
TRBJ2-1,TRBD1,TRBV7-6,.,14,CASSKDRGPNEQFF,TGTGCCAGCAGCAAGGACAGGGGGCCCAATGAGCAGTTCTTC
TRBJ2-3,.,TRBV5-1,.,14,CASSLRQATDTQYF,TGCGCCAGCAGTCTCCGCCAGGCGACAGATACGCAGTATTTT
TRBJ2-1,TRBD2,TRBV10-1,.,15,CASSGLAGVYNEQFF,TGCGCCAGCAGTGGGCTAGCGGGAGTATACAATGAGCAGTTCTTC
TRBJ2-2,.,TRBV2,.,13,CASNSAGFGELFF,TGTGCCAGCAATTCGGCAGGGTTCGGGGAGCTGTTTTTT
TRBJ2-3,TRBD2,TRBV5-1,.,16,CASSPASGGGTDTQYF,TGCGCCAGCAGCCCCGCGTCGGGGGGGGGCACAGATACGCAGTATTTT
TRBJ1-1,.,TRBV25-1,.,15,CASSEGDISNTEAFF,TGTGCCAGCAGTGAAGGGGACATTTCGAACACTGAAGCTTTCTTT
TRBJ2-7,.,TRBV18,once,13,CASSPPIPYEQYF,TGTGCCAGCTCACCCCCTATTCCCTACGAGCAGTACTTC
TRBJ2-1,TRBD2,TRBV5-8,.,15,CASRLRLAGANEQFF,TGTGCCAGTCGACTTCGGCTAGCGGGTGCCAATGAGCAGTTCTTC
TRBJ2-6,TRBD1,TRBV9,.,16,CASSPRGQSGANVLTF,TGTGCCAGCAGCCCGAGGGGACAGTCTGGGGCCAACGTCCTGACTTTC
TRBJ2-6,.,TRBV2,.,17,CASSEMRGSSGANVLTF,TGTGCCAGCAGTGAGATGAGGGGGAGCTCTGGGGCCAACGTCCTGACTTTC
TRBJ1-6,TRBD1,TRBV12-3/TRBV12-4,.,12,CASTDRGSPLHF,TGTGCCAGCACCGACAGGGGCTCACCCCTCCACTTT